Each of the 24 T cell receptor beta chains below was sequenced from the same sample in a study of blood T cell repertoires in COVID-19. Data came from immunoSEQ multiplex PCR; TCRdb stores just in-frame clones and leaves some out. The sample lists 200,000 or so clones, 80% to 90% occurring once. Sequenced: PBMCs or T cells enriched from blood (not recorded which). The source of these receptors is a woman in her 40s with acute COVID-19.

This chain uses TRBV2 with TRBJ2-4; maybe TRBD2 (6 bases). This CDR3 is 16 amino acids long. The V end lost 3 bases, the J end lost 8 bases, and 20 bases lay between the germline ends. Germline assignment: CDR1 SNHLY and CDR2 FYNNEI. Here the CDR3 DNA reads TGTGCCAGCAGTGATCACCGGGAGTCTAGCCGAGACATTCAGTACTTC. This codes for CASSDHRESSRDIQYF.

The chain employs TRBV7-9 and TRBJ1-1; D is perhaps TRBD1 (5 bases). Germline V gene sequence: CDR1 SEHNR, CDR2 FQNEAQ (reference sequence). The CDR3 runs 12 residues. Trimming cost V 4 bases and J 7 bases, with 10 bases left between them. The CDR3 here is CASSYQGVEAFF. In DNA form, the CDR3 reads TGTGCCAGCAGCTACCAAGGGGTTGAAGCTTTCTTT. Variable domain in full (rest from reference TRBV7-9 and TRBJ1-1): DTGVSQNPRHKITKRGQNVTFRCDPISEHNRLYWYRQTLGQGPEFLTYFQNEAQLEKSRLLSDRFSAERPKGSFSTLEIQRTEQGDSAMYLCASSYQGVEAFFGQGTRLTVV.

The chain joins TRBV10-3 to TRBJ1-5; 8 positions agree with TRBD1. This CDR3 has 17 residues. Trimming at V came to 2 bases and at J to 2 bases, leaving 8 bases not matched to a gene. Per germline, CDR1 ENHRY and CDR2 SYGVKD. This CDR3 is CAISENRGFSGNQPQHF. CDR3 nucleotides: TGTGCCATCAGTGAGAACAGGGGGTTTTCTGGCAATCAGCCCCAGCATTTT.

The rearrangement uses TRBV6-5 and TRBJ2-1; D call uncertain. This CDR3 has 15 residues. V was trimmed by 6 bases and J by 2 bases, leaving 14 bases between them. CDR1 is MNHEY, CDR2 SVGAGI, per germline. CDR3 bases: TGTGCCAGCAGGGCTCCATCCAGGACCTACAATGAGCAGTTCTTC. Encoded protein: CASRAPSRTYNEQFF.

The chain recombines TRBV5-1 with TRBJ1-2, with TRBD1 identical over 10 bases. V was clipped by 6 bases and J by 9 bases; unmatched bases: 5. The CDR3 contains 12 residues. Germline V gives CDR1 SGHRS, CDR2 YFSETQ. The CDR3 spells CASNGQGGSYTF. The CDR3 coding sequence is TGCGCCAGCAACGGACAGGGGGGAAGCTACACCTTC.

This chain uses TRBV27 with TRBJ1-4; perhaps TRBD1 as D (5 bases). Between the trimmed V and J ends, which lost 5 bases and 0 bases, there was a span of 16 bases. The CDR3 spans 17 residues. CDR1 is MNHEY and CDR2 is SMNVEV in the germline V gene (reference sequence). CDR3 nucleotide sequence: TGTGCCAGCAGTCAATGGACATCATACACAACTAATGAAAAACTGTTTTTT. This encodes CASSQWTSYTTNEKLFF.

The chain links TRBV5-1 to TRBJ1-3, with 8 bases aligning to TRBD1. This CDR3 has 15 residues. CDR1 and CDR2 (germline): SGHRS, YFSETQ. Trimming cost V 4 bases and J 0 bases; bases outside gene matches: 3. CDR3 DNA: TGCGCCAGCAGCAGGACAGGGACCTCTGGAAACACCATATATTTT. Translating gives CASSRTGTSGNTIYF.

V and J are TRBV5-6 and TRBJ2-3; D is possibly TRBD2 (7 bases). V was trimmed by 4 bases and J by 4 bases, leaving 19 bases between them. This CDR3 contains 16 residues. Looked up from germline, CDR1 is SGHDT and CDR2 is YYEEEE. The chain's CDR3 is CASSPNRGAGADTQYF. CDR3 bases: TGTGCCAGCAGCCCCAATCGGGGGGCCGGGGCAGATACGCAGTATTTT.

As DNA, the CDR3 is TGTGCCAGCTCCCCGGGACAGGGATCAACTAATGAAAAACTGTTTTTT. The encoded protein is CASSPGQGSTNEKLFF. The J gene is TRBJ1-4, the V gene TRBV18, with TRBD1 matching over 9 bases. Germline V lookup: CDR1 KGHSH, CDR2 LQKENI. This CDR3 comprises 16 residues. V lost 6 bases and J lost 0; bases outside the gene matches: 5. Filled out from reference TRBV18 and TRBJ1-4, the complete variable domain reads NAGVMQNPRHLVRRRGQEARLRCSPMKGHSHVYWYRQLPEEGLKFMVYLQKENIIDESGMPKERFSAEFPKEGPSILRIQQVVRGDSAAYFCASSPGQGSTNEKLFFGSGTQLSVL.

The rearrangement uses TRBV28 and TRBJ2-5; 7 bases line up with TRBD1. CDR1 is MDHEN and CDR2 is SYDVKM in the germline V gene. CDR3 size: 14 residues. The junction had 12 bases not matched to a gene; V was cut back by 9 bases and J by 5 bases. The CDR3 DNA reads as TGTGCCAGTTTAGAACAGGGGTGGGTTGAGACCCAGTACTTC. Its protein product is CASLEQGWVETQYF. The full variable domain, with the rest looked up from reference TRBV28 and TRBJ2-5, is DVKVTQSSRYLVKRTGEKVFLECVQDMDHENMFWYRQDPGLGLRLIYFSYDVKMKEKGDIPEGYSVSREKKERFSLILESASTNQTSMYLCASLEQGWVETQYFGPGTRLLVL.

For the CDR3, the DNA is TGTGCCAGCAGTTCAGACAGGGGCTTGACTGAAGCTTTCTTT. Protein: CASSSDRGLTEAFF. V usage is TRBV5-4 and J usage is TRBJ1-1; TRBD1 aligns across 8 bases. Germline V gene sequence: CDR1 SGHNT, CDR2 YYREEE (reference sequence). The CDR3 contains 14 residues. J gave up 5 bases and V 5 bases, and 8 bases lay outside the gene matches. Full variable domain (missing parts from reference TRBV5-4 and TRBJ1-1): ETGVTQSPTHLIKTRGQQVTLRCSSQSGHNTVSWYQQALGQGPQFIFQYYREEENGRGNFPPRFSGLQFPNYSSELNVNALELDDSALYLCASSSDRGLTEAFFGQGTRLTVV.

The V and J genes are TRBV6-4 and TRBJ1-1; no clear D gene. This CDR3 comprises 13 residues. Per the germline V gene, CDR1 is MRHNA and CDR2 is SNTAGT. The V end was cut by 5 bases, the J end by 1 base, with 8 bases between. CDR3 loop: CASSIAENTEAFF. The CDR3 nucleotides read TGTGCCAGCAGTATCGCAGAGAACACTGAAGCTTTCTTT.

The rearrangement joins TRBV6-2 or TRBV6-3 to TRBJ2-1; a possible D gene is TRBD2 (6 bases). Trimming left V 5 bases short and J 8 bases short, with 16 bases between. This CDR3 is built from 14 residues. Germline CDR1 is MNHEY and CDR2 is SVGEGT. For the CDR3, the DNA is TGTGCCAGCAGTGAGCCGGGACTGCTCCATGAGCAGTTCTTC. It encodes CASSEPGLLHEQFF.

This sequence joins TRBV18 and TRBJ1-5, with 9 bases identical to TRBD1. This CDR3 contains 13 residues. V was clipped by 4 bases and J by 6 bases; unmatched bases: 1. CDR1 is KGHSH and CDR2 is LQKENI in the germline V gene. The CDR3: CASSRDRAQPQHF. The CDR3 region has the DNA TGTGCCAGCTCACGGGACAGGGCTCAGCCCCAGCATTTT.

The chain carries TRBV7-2 and TRBJ1-1, with 10 bases aligning to TRBD1. The junction had 2 bases not matched to a gene; V was cut back by 5 bases and J by 2 bases. Looked up from germline, CDR1 is SGHTA and CDR2 is FQGNSA. This CDR3 comprises 14 residues. The CDR3 here is CASSQTGGNTEAFF. The DNA of the CDR3 is TGTGCCAGCAGCCAGACAGGGGGCAACACTGAAGCTTTCTTT.

The rearrangement joins TRBV24-1 to TRBJ1-5; possibly TRBD1 for D (5 bases). V was pared by 7 bases and J by 5 bases, with 17 bases between. Germline V gene data show CDR1 as KGHDR and CDR2 as SFDVKD. The CDR3 spans 15 residues. Here the CDR3 DNA reads TGTGCCACCAGCGCAGGAGGGACGGGGCATCAGCCCCAGCATTTT. This gives the protein CATSAGGTGHQPQHF.

The rearrangement links TRBV15 to TRBJ1-1, with D possibly TRBD1 on 6 matching bases. V was clipped by 3 bases and J by 0 bases, with 11 bases between them. The CDR3 runs 15 residues. CDR1 is LNHNV and CDR2 is YYDKDF in the germline V gene (reference sequence). The CDR3 protein is CATSRGARMNTEAFF. In DNA, the CDR3 is TGTGCCACCAGCAGGGGGGCTAGGATGAACACTGAAGCTTTCTTT.

The chain is built from TRBV7-9 and TRBJ1-2; D not resolved. This CDR3 is built from 12 residues. V was trimmed by 5 bases and J by 7 bases, leaving 11 bases between them. The germline CDR1 and CDR2 sequences are SEHNR and FQNEAQ (reference sequence). The CDR3 nucleotides are TGTGCCAGCAGCCCGCGCACGGTTGGCTACACCTTC. Encoded protein: CASSPRTVGYTF.

The chain couples TRBV5-5 to TRBJ1-2; 7 nucleotides align to TRBD1. The V and J ends lost 1 base and 8 bases, in that order; junction bases with no gene match: 5. Germline values: CDR1 SGHKS, CDR2 YYEKEE (reference sequence). CDR3 length: 13 residues. The CDR3 spells CASSLMAGGGYTF. CDR3 DNA: TGTGCCAGCAGCTTGATGGCAGGGGGGGGCTACACCTTC.

The V gene is TRBV19, the J gene TRBJ2-3; 14 bases are shared with TRBD2. The CDR3 loop spans 18 amino acids. CDR1 and CDR2 from the germline V gene are LNHDA and SQIVND (reference sequence). V was clipped by 3 bases and J by 8 bases; unmatched bases: 13. CDR3 nucleotides: TGTGCCAGTAGTATCGCCGGGACTAGCGGGGGTGCTGGCGGTACGCAGTATTTT. It yields the protein CASSIAGTSGGAGGTQYF.

The chain recombines TRBV28 with TRBJ2-7, with unresolved D. The V and J ends lost 3 bases and 2 bases respectively, with 8 bases between them. CDR1 and CDR2 (germline): MDHEN, SYDVKM. The CDR3 has 13 amino acids. The CDR3 reads CASSLGPTYEQYV. The DNA of the CDR3 is TGTGCCAGCAGTTTGGGCCCAACCTACGAGCAGTACGTC.

The CDR3 sequence: CASGLVEGAEAFF. The CDR3 DNA reads TGTGCTAGTGGTTTGGTAGAAGGGGCTGAAGCTTTCTTT. The chain is built from TRBV12-5 and TRBJ1-1, with D perhaps TRBD1 (5 bases). CDR1 and CDR2 (germline): LGHNT, FRNRAP. The CDR3 has 13 amino acids. Trimming removed 0 bases from V and 6 bases from J, with 8 bases in between. The whole variable domain, filled in from reference TRBV12-5 and TRBJ1-1, reads DARVTQTPRHKVTEMGQEVTMRCQPILGHNTVFWYRQTMMQGLELLAYFRNRAPLDDSGMPKDRFSAEMPDATLATLKIQPSEPRDSAVYFCASGLVEGAEAFFGQGTRLTVV.

V and J are TRBV15 and TRBJ2-3, with D tentatively TRBD2 (5 bases). Germline V lookup: CDR1 LNHNV, CDR2 YYDKDF (reference sequence). V gave up 0 bases and J gave up 1 base, with 8 bases separating them. The CDR3 has 15 amino acids. CDR3 region: CATSRDHGGTDTQYF. CDR3 DNA sequence: TGTGCCACCAGCAGAGATCACGGGGGCACAGATACGCAGTATTTT.

The chain has TRBV3-1 (or the pseudogene TRBV3-2) and TRBJ2-2; 15 bases map to TRBD2. CDR3 length: 19 residues. J was trimmed by 0 bases and V by 2 bases; bases with no gene match: 4. The germline gives CDR1 LGHDT, CDR2 YNNKEL (reference sequence). CDR3 in amino acids: CASSQPGLAGGTNTGELFF. The CDR3 DNA reads TGTGCCAGCAGCCAACCGGGACTAGCGGGGGGAACGAACACCGGGGAGCTGTTTTTT.